This TCR beta chain originates from a study of pediatric ulcerative colitis. General study points: This repertoire reflects total lymphocytes rather than subpopulations like regulatory T cells.

During colonoscopy, one to two rectal pinch biopsies were collected. The ends were cut back, 1 base at V and 7 bases at J, with 17 bases in the middle. Germline V CDR1 and CDR2: SQVTM, ANQGSEA. The CDR3 consists of 15 residues. Comments on this clone: The antigen remains undetermined.

Profiled with immunoSEQ multiplex PCR; TCRdb holds only in-frame clones, not every one. The table records 35,000 to 45,000 clones, 65% to 80% of them present only once. V and J are TRBV29-1 and TRBJ2-1, with D tentatively TRBD1 or TRBD2 (5 bases each). The receptor comes from a boy between 10 and 17 years old with severe ulcerative colitis. Sequencing used gut tissue. CDR3 sequence: CSVEGWRGAGNEQFF. CDR3 DNA sequence: TGCAGCGTTGAAGGTTGGCGAGGGGCAGGGAATGAGCAGTTCTTC.